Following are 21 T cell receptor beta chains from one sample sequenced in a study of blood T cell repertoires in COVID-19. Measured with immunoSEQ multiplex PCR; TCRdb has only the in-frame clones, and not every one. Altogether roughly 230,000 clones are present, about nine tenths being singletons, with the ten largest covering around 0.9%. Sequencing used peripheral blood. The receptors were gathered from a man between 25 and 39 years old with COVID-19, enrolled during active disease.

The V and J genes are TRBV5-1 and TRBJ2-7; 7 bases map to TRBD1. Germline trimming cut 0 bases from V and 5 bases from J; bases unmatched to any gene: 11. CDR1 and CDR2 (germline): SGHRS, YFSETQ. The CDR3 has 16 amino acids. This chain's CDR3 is CASSLAQGRGPHEQYF. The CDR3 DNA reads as TGCGCCAGCAGCTTGGCCCAGGGTAGGGGGCCCCACGAGCAGTACTTC.

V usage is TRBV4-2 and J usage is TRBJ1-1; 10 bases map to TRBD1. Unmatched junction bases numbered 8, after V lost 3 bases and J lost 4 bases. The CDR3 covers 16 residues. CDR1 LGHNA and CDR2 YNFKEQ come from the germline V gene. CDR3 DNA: TGTGCCAGCAGCCAGGACCCAGACAGGGGGCGCACTGAAGCTTTCTTT. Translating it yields CASSQDPDRGRTEAFF.

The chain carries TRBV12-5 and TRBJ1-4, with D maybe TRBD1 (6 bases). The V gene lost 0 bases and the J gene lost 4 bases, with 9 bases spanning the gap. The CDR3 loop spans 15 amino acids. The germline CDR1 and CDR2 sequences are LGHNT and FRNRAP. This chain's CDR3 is CASGLVRQDNEKLFF. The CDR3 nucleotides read TGTGCTAGTGGTTTGGTACGACAGGATAATGAAAAACTGTTTTTT.

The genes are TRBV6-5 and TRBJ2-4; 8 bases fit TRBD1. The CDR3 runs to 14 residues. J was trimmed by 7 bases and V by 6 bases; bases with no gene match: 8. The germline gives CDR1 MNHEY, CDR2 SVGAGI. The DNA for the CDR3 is TGTGCCAGCAGGGTACAGGGGGTATGGAACATTCAGTACTTC. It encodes CASRVQGVWNIQYF.

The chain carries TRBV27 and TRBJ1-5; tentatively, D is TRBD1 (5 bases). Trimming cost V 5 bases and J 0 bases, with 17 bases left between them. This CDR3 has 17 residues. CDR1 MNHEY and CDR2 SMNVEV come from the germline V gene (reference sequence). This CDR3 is CASSQLRPQGSNQPQHF. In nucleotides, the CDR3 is TGTGCCAGCAGTCAACTCCGCCCCCAGGGTAGCAATCAGCCCCAGCATTTT.

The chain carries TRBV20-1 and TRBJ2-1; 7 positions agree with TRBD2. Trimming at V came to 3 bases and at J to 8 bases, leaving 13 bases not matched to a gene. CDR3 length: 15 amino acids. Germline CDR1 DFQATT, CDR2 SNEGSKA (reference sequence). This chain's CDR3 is CSASFGAGPFDEQFF. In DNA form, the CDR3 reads TGCAGTGCTAGTTTTGGAGCGGGGCCGTTCGATGAGCAGTTCTTC.

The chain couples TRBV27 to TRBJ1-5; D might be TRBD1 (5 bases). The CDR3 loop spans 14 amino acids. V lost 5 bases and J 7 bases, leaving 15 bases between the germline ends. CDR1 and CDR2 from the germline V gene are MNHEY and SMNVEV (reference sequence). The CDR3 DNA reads TGTGCCAGCAGTGCCATATCAGGGTTACAGCCCCAGCATTTT. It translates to CASSAISGLQPQHF.

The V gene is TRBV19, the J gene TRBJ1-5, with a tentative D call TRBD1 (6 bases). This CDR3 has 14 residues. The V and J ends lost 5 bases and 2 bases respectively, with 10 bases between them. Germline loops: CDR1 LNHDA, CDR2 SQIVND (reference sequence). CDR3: CASSLGAGNQPQHF. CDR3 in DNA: TGTGCCAGTAGTCTGGGGGCGGGCAATCAGCCCCAGCATTTT.

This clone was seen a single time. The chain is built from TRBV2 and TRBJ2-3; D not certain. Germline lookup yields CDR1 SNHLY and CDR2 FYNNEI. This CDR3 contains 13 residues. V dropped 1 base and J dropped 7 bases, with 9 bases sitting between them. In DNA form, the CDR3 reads TGTGCCAGCAGTGAAGTGTGGCAGAATACGCAGTATTTT. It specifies CASSEVWQNTQYF.

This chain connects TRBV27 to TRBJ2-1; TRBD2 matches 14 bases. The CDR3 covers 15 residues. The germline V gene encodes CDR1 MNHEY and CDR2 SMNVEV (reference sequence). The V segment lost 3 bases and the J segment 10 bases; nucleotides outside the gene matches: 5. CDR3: CASSLGLAGEQEQFF. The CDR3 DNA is TGTGCCAGCAGTTTGGGACTAGCGGGGGAACAGGAGCAGTTCTTC.

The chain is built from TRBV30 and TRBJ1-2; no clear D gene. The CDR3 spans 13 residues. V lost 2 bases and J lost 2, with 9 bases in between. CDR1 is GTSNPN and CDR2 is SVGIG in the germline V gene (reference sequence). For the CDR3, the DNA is TGTGCCTGGAGTTCTAGCGGCAACTATGGCTACACCTTC. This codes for CAWSSSGNYGYTF.

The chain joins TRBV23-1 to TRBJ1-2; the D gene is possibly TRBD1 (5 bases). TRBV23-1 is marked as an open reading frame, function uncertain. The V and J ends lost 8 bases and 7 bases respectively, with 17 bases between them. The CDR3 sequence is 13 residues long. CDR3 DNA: TGCGCCAGCGGACCAGGGCAGGGAGGTGGCTACACCTTC. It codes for CASGPGQGGGYTF.

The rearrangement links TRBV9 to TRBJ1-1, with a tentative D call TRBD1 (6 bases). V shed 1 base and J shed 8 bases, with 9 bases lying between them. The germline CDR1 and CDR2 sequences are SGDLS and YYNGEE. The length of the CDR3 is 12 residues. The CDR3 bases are TGTGCCAGCAGCGTACAGGGGAGAGAAGCTTTCTTT. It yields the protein CASSVQGREAFF.

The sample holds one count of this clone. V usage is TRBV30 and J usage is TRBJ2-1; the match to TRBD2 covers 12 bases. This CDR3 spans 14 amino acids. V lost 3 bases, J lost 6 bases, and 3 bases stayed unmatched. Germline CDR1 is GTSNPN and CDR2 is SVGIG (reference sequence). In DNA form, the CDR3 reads TGTGCCTGGAGAGCTAGCGGGGGGGCCAATGAGCAGTTCTTC. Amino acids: CAWRASGGANEQFF.

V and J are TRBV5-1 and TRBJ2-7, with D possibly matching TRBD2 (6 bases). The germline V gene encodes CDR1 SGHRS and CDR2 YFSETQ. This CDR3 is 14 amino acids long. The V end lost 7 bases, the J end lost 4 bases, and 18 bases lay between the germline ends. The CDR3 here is CASSGTGLPYEQYF. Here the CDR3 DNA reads TGCGCCAGCTCAGGGACGGGACTCCCGTACGAGCAGTACTTC. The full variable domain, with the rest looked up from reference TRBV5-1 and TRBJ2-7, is KAGVTQTPRYLIKTRGQQVTLSCSPISGHRSVSWYQQTPGQGLQFLFEYFSETQRNKGNFPGRFSGRQFSNSRSEMNVSTLELGDSALYLCASSGTGLPYEQYFGPGTRLTVT.

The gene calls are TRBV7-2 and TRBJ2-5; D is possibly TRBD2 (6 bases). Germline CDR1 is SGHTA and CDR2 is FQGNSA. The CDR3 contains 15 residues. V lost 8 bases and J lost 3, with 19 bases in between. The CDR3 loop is CASGLVGGIKETQYF. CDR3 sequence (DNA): TGTGCCAGCGGGTTGGTGGGGGGTATTAAAGAGACCCAGTACTTC.

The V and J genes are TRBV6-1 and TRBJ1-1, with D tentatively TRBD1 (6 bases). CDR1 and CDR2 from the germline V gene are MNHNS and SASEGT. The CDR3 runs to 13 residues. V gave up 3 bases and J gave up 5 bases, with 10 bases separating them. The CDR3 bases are TGTGCCAGCAGTGAGGGAACAGGGACTGAAGCTTTCTTT. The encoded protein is CASSEGTGTEAFF.

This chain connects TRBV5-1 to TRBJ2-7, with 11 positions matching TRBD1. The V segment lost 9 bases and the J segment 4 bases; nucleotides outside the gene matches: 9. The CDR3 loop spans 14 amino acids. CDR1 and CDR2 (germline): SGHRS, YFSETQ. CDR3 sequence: CATQPGQGEYEQYF. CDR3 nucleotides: TGCGCCACCCAGCCGGGACAGGGGGAGTACGAGCAGTACTTC.

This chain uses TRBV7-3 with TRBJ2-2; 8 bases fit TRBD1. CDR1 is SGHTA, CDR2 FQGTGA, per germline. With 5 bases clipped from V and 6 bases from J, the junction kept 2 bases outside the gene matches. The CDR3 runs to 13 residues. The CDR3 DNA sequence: TGTGCCAGCAGCCTACAGGGGGCCGGGGAGCTGTTTTTT. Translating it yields CASSLQGAGELFF.

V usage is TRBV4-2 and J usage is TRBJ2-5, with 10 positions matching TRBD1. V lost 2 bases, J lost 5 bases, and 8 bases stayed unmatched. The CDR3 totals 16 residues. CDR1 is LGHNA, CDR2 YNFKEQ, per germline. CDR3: CASSQRLTGGFETQYF. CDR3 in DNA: TGTGCCAGCAGCCAACGACTGACAGGGGGCTTCGAGACCCAGTACTTC.

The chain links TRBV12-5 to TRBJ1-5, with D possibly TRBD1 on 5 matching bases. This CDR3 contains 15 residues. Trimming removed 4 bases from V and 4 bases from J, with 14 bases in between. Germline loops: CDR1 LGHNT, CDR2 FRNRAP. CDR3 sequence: CASGSTRTPNQPQHF. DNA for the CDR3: TGTGCTAGTGGTTCAACACGGACACCTAATCAGCCCCAGCATTTT.